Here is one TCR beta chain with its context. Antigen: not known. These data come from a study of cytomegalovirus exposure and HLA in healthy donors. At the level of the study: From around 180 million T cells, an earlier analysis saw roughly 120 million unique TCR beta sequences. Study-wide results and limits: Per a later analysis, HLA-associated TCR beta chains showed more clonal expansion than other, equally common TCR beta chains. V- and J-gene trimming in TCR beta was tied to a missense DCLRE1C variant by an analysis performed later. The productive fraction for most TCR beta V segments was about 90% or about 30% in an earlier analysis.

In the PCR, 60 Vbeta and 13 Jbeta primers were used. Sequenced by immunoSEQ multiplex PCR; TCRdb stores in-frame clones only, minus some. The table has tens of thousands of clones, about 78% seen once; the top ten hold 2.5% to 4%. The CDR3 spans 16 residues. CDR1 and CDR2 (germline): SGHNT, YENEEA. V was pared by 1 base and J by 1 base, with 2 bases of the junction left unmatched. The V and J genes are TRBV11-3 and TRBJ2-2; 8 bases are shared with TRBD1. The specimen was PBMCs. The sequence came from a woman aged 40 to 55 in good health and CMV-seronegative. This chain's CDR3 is CASSLGGTGNTGELFF. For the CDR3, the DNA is TGTGCCAGCAGCTTAGGAGGGACAGGGAACACCGGGGAGCTGTTTTTT.